This T cell receptor (beta chain) was profiled in a study of a mutant IDH1 vaccine in newly diagnosed glioma (dated by TCRdb to the early 2020s). For the wider study: Eight vaccinations were administered to patients in weeks 1, 3, 5, 7, 11, 15, 19 and 23, corresponding to visits V03 through V10. In the chemotherapy-containing groups, vaccination started alongside temozolomide cycles, whereas in patients who had radiotherapy alone it started 4-6 weeks after radiotherapy. Of the roughly 34 treated patients, roughly 60% were male and about 40% were female, and a mean age of roughly 40 years was recorded. Before enrollment, patients had received standard therapy of radiotherapy alone, temozolomide alone, or radiochemotherapy with temozolomide; most received the combination. Peripheral blood samples were drawn at six visits, namely V03 (baseline), V05, V07, V10, V12 and V13. Longitudinal TCRB deep sequencing was done for 20 to 25 treated patients, wherever samples were available for exploratory analyses. What the work shows at the level of the full study, not this receptor alone: According to the authors, sample limitations meant that analyses of patient blood samples could not be reproduced. Availability determined which PBMC samples were chosen for TCRB deep sequencing. Changes in the top peripheral T cell clonotypes picked up by TCRB sequencing did not appear to be linked to pseudoprogression. Across multiple MHC alleles, vaccine-induced immune responses were seen in more than 90% of patients.

The protocol used for the library was the immunoSEQ multiplex PCR assay. The hsTCRB Kit was used according to the manufacturer's protocol to amplify rearranged TCR beta chain sequences. Sequencing of TCRB libraries was carried out on an Illumina MiSeq. The paper's data handling went like this. The proprietary platform of the kit vendor was used for demultiplexing, trimming and gene mapping. Sourced from immuneACCESS, this table was stored by TCRdb with only in-frame sequences that have V and J called. A share of the clones is absent; for the studies checked, an unresolved V gene accounts for under half, and the remainder has no known explanation. V and J calls and clone size are those listed in that table; D and trimming were worked out from the DNA. The sample table shows around 25,000 clones, and 55% to 75% are seen once. The leading ten clones occupy more than 9.5% of the sample. Taken with the paper, the label for time point translates to: week 11, during vaccination. Each vaccine dose was 300 ug of a 20-mer mutant IDH1 peptide in Montanide, given subcutaneously with topical imiquimod. All donors had newly diagnosed IDH1-mutant astrocytomas of WHO grade 3 or 4 that showed loss of nuclear ATRX. The samples were drawn from NOA16, a multicentre, single-arm, open-label phase I trial in Germany that tested a mutant IDH1 peptide vaccine in humans for the first time. Genomic DNA for TCRB sequencing was isolated from EDTA blood with the DNeasy Blood and Tissue Kit.

As to this clone: No antigen is known for it. The record has no base qualities; no much larger clone is one base away.

The input for sequencing was peripheral blood mononuclear cells (PBMCs), taken from a glioma patient whose treatment included an IDH1 peptide vaccine. The receptor's source is a man between 18 and 35 years old with glioma. Some clones in this sample may be carry-over from other donors' samples.

The CDR3 here reads CAWNNVGGHNEQFF. The DNA reads as follows: TGTGCCTGGAACAACGTGGGGGGCCACAATGAGCAGTTCTTC. Recombination connected TRBV30 to TRBJ2-1; the D gene is perhaps TRBD1 or TRBD2, each of them matching over 6 bases. V lost 4 bases and J lost 5 bases; the stretch between them is 15 bases long. CDR1 is given as GTSNPN and CDR2 as SVGIG, both from the germline V gene (reference sequence). The CDR3 measures 14 amino acids from cysteine to phenylalanine. The kept DNA is CDR3 alone, 42 bases in frame from the first base.